The sequence of this T cell receptor beta chain was determined in a study of spatial heterogeneity in lung cancer. Germline loops: CDR1 SGHVS, CDR2 FQNEAQ. The CDR3 has 15 residues. V lost 5 bases and J lost 1; bases outside the gene matches: 4. This clonotype has just a few counts. Time point indicated: blood at routine non-recurrence follow-up after resection. Each CDR3 protein gets one entry after TCRdb re-called the 5' RACE reads with MiXCR. Among approximately 110,000 distinct CDR3 sequences, approximately 10% were seen once, and the ten largest hold 24%. The TCR comes from a female donor with early-stage non-small cell lung cancer. The source material was PBMCs, sampled at follow-up. The chain uses TRBV7-8 and TRBJ2-2; 7 bases map to TRBD2. DNA for the CDR3: TGTGCCAGCAGCACCCGGACTAGGAACACCGGGGAGCTGTTTTTT. Translated, it gives CASSTRTRNTGELFF.